One sample yielded the 22 T cell receptor beta chains listed below, sequenced in a study of human T cells and chemical hapten exposure. Time point here: patch test 2, 6 weeks after DPC sensitization. Treatment noted: therapeutic diphenylcyclopropenone sensitization with weekly scalp DPC. Each CDR3 protein gets one entry after TCRdb re-called the RACE reads with MiXCR. The sample has more than 60,000 distinct CDR3 sequences, 10% seen once. This sample comprised whole blood, obtained in connection with sensitization to the hapten diphenylcyclopropenone (DPC). Receptors were obtained from a woman aged 45-59 years with alopecia areata. Some clones in this sample may be carry-over from other donors' samples.

This clonotype was seen a few times. The V gene is TRBV29-1, the J gene TRBJ2-7; 10 bases are shared with TRBD1. The germline CDR1 and CDR2 sequences are SQVTM and ANQGSEA. This CDR3 has 15 residues. V trimming: 7 bases; J trimming: 9 bases; junction bases outside the gene matches: 18. The CDR3 bases are TGCAGCGCCTCTCTCGCCGGGACAGGGGTGATTGCGCAGTACTTC. Translation: CSASLAGTGVIAQYF.

This clonotype has a count of ten or more. The rearrangement uses TRBV10-3 and TRBJ2-7; no firm D call. Germline loops: CDR1 ENHRY, CDR2 SYGVKD. The V and J ends lost 8 bases and 1 base respectively, with 6 bases between them. The CDR3 loop spans 11 amino acids. CDR3 coding DNA: TGTGCCATCGGTTTGTCCTACGAGCAGTACTTC. Its translation: CAIGLSYEQYF.

This clonotype appeared a few times. This rearrangement joins TRBV12-3 or TRBV12-4 to TRBJ2-3; TRBD1 agrees at 7 bases. With V trimmed by 7 bases and J by 2 bases, 12 bases remained unmatched. The CDR3 spans 16 residues. CDR3: CASTRTGVRSTDTQYF. CDR3 in DNA: TGTGCCAGCACGAGAACAGGGGTCCGGTCCACAGATACGCAGTATTTT.

This clonotype was observed at least ten times. This chain uses TRBV11-2 with TRBJ2-1; TRBD2 matches 13 bases. This CDR3 spans 15 amino acids. Germline V gene sequence: CDR1 SGHAT, CDR2 FQNNGV. V trimming: 5 bases; J trimming: 8 bases; junction bases outside the gene matches: 6. The CDR3 nucleotides are TGTGCCAGCAGCCCGAGACTAGCGGGAGGTCATGAGCAGTTCTTC. Its protein product is CASSPRLAGGHEQFF.

J is TRBJ2-3 and V is TRBV27; 11 bases fit TRBD2. With V trimmed by 5 bases and J by 1 base, 5 bases remained unmatched. There are 16 residues in the CDR3. CDR1 and CDR2 (germline): MNHEY, SMNVEV (reference sequence). The CDR3 spells CASSPIAGGGTDTQYF. DNA for the CDR3: TGTGCCAGCAGTCCCATAGCGGGAGGGGGCACAGATACGCAGTATTTT.

This clonotype has ten or more counts. The chain joins TRBV2 to TRBJ2-1; 7 bases are a match to TRBD2. V lost 1 base, J lost 12 bases, and 12 bases stayed unmatched. The CDR3 runs to 15 residues. Germline CDR1 and CDR2: SNHLY and FYNNEI. CDR3 sequence: CASSEDGLAAGLQFF. The DNA for the CDR3 is TGTGCCAGCAGTGAAGATGGCCTAGCGGCGGGACTGCAGTTCTTC.

In its sample, this clonotype was seen a few times. The gene calls are TRBV28 and TRBJ2-2; 7 bases are shared with TRBD1. Unmatched junction bases numbered 9, after V lost 8 bases and J lost 6 bases. Per germline, CDR1 MDHEN and CDR2 SYDVKM. This CDR3 comprises 14 residues. The CDR3, as DNA: TGTGCCAGCGGCCTCGACAGGGCCCCCGGGGAGCTGTTTTTT. It codes for CASGLDRAPGELFF.

The V and J genes are TRBV30 and TRBJ2-3; TRBD1 agrees at 9 bases. CDR3 length: 14 residues. J was trimmed by 4 bases and V by 5 bases; bases with no gene match: 7. The germline V gene encodes CDR1 GTSNPN and CDR2 SVGIG (reference sequence). The CDR3 DNA sequence: TGTGCCTGGGCCCGGGACAGGGACCCAGATACGCAGTATTTT. It translates to CAWARDRDPDTQYF.

This clonotype was detected many times. This chain joins TRBV20-1 and TRBJ2-7; D gene uncertain. With 5 bases removed from V and 4 bases from J, the gap between germline ends came to 9 bases. In germline, CDR1 is DFQATT, CDR2 SNEGSKA (reference sequence). The CDR3 has 11 residues. The CDR3, as DNA: TGCAGTGCTTCCGGCCTTTACGAGCAGTACTTC. Amino acid sequence: CSASGLYEQYF.

This sequence joins TRBV10-3 and TRBJ1-2; D is undetermined. The V and J ends lost 3 bases and 7 bases respectively, with 12 bases between them. Germline CDR1 and CDR2: ENHRY and SYGVKD. This CDR3 spans 13 amino acids. CDR3 sequence reads: CAISEVQAAGYTF. The CDR3 DNA is TGTGCCATCAGTGAAGTGCAGGCGGCTGGCTACACCTTC.

This clonotype was observed at least ten times. The CDR3 loop is CASSDGTSGRFYNEQFF. The CDR3 DNA follows: TGTGCCAGTAGTGACGGGACTAGCGGGAGATTTTACAATGAGCAGTTCTTC. V usage is TRBV19 and J usage is TRBJ2-1; 14 bases match TRBD2. Germline lookup yields CDR1 LNHDA and CDR2 SQIVND (reference sequence). The CDR3 consists of 17 residues. With V trimmed by 5 bases and J by 4 bases, 7 bases remained unmatched. Filled out from reference TRBV19 and TRBJ2-1, the complete variable domain reads DGGITQSPKYLFRKEGQNVTLSCEQNLNHDAMYWYRQDPGQGLRLIYYSQIVNDFQKGDIAEGYSVSREKKESFPLTVTSAQKNPTAFYLCASSDGTSGRFYNEQFFGPGTRLTVL.

Comments on this clonotype: One end of the junction fails to match germline, which may point to a read error. The genes are TRBV2 and TRBJ2-1; TRBD2 agrees at 8 bases. Germline CDR1 is SNHLY and CDR2 is FYNNEI. The CDR3 spans 13 residues. The chain's CDR3 is CASTGGPTDEQLF. The CDR3 coding sequence is TGTGCCAGCACGGGGGGGCCCACCGATGAGCAGCTCTTC.

The chain couples TRBV7-9 to TRBJ2-1; 9 bases fit TRBD2. The CDR3 is made up of 15 amino acids. After removal of 5 bases from V and 8 bases from J, the junction contained 10 bases not matched to a gene. Germline values: CDR1 SEHNR, CDR2 FQNEAQ (reference sequence). CDR3 in DNA: TGTGCCAGCAGCACACTAAGCGGGAGGAGAGATGAGCAGTTCTTC. Protein: CASSTLSGRRDEQFF.

This sequence joins TRBV2 and TRBJ2-1; 8 nucleotides match TRBD1. Per the germline V gene, CDR1 is SNHLY and CDR2 is FYNNEI. V lost 6 bases to trimming and J lost 8 bases; unmatched junction nucleotides: 12. The CDR3 extends over 15 amino acids. The CDR3 sequence is CASSPTRTGGYEQFF. The CDR3 nucleotides are TGTGCCAGCAGCCCCACCCGAACAGGGGGTTATGAGCAGTTCTTC.

This clonotype was detected a few times. The V gene is TRBV20-1, the J gene TRBJ1-6; D is possibly TRBD1 (5 bases). V lost 0 bases to trimming and J lost 9 bases, with 12 bases between them. This CDR3 is built from 14 residues. Germline CDR1 and CDR2: DFQATT and SNEGSKA (reference sequence). The CDR3 region is CSARDAAGSSPLHF. The CDR3 nucleotides read TGCAGTGCTAGAGACGCTGCAGGGAGTTCACCCCTCCACTTT.

The chain is built from TRBV10-1 and TRBJ2-3; D is uncertain. The CDR3 runs 14 residues. Germline V gene sequence: CDR1 WNHNN, CDR2 SYGVQD (reference sequence). The V and J ends lost 2 bases and 4 bases respectively, with 10 bases between them. The CDR3 spells CASSEGEMADTQYF. The CDR3, as DNA: TGCGCCAGCAGTGAGGGCGAGATGGCAGATACGCAGTATTTT.

This clonotype was observed at least ten times. The chain carries TRBV20-1 and TRBJ2-7, with D hard to call. The CDR3 extends over 12 amino acids. Between the trimmed V and J ends, which lost 0 bases and 3 bases, there was a span of 6 bases. From germline, CDR1 is DFQATT and CDR2 SNEGSKA (reference sequence). The CDR3 spells CSAREWGYEQYF. As DNA, the CDR3 is TGCAGTGCTAGAGAGTGGGGCTACGAGCAGTACTTC.

This clonotype was detected many times. V is TRBV7-2 and J is TRBJ1-1; a weak D match, TRBD1 (6 bases). This CDR3 region has 13 residues. With 3 bases removed from V and 4 bases from J, the gap between germline ends came to 9 bases. Germline CDR1 SGHTA, CDR2 FQGNSA. CDR3 residues: CASSLGGGTEAFF. The CDR3 DNA reads TGTGCCAGCAGCTTGGGAGGGGGCACTGAAGCTTTCTTT.

This clonotype was detected only a few times. The chain is built from TRBV12-2 and TRBJ1-2. TRBV12-2 corresponds to a pseudogene. The CDR3 runs to 13 residues. Here the CDR3 DNA reads TGTGCAAGTCGCTTAGGATCTGGCTATGGCTACACCTTC. This encodes CASRLGSGYGYTF.

At least ten counts were recorded for this clonotype. As DNA, the CDR3 is TGCAGTGCCCCCTCCGGGGGGACTGAAGCTTTCTTT. Amino acid sequence: CSAPSGGTEAFF. The rearrangement uses TRBV20-1 and TRBJ1-1, with D maybe TRBD1 (5 bases). Deletions cut 6 bases from V and 5 bases from J, with 13 bases between. In germline, CDR1 is DFQATT, CDR2 SNEGSKA (reference sequence). The CDR3 length is 12 residues.

In this sample, this clonotype turned up a few times. J is TRBJ1-1 and V is TRBV5-1; D perhaps matches TRBD1 (5 bases). The CDR3 runs to 15 residues. V was clipped by 3 bases and J by 7 bases, with 19 bases between them. Germline V gene data show CDR1 as SGHRS and CDR2 as YFSETQ. The CDR3 DNA follows: TGCGCCAGCAGCTCGGGACTCGGCGGGCCCATTGAAGCTTTCTTT. It specifies CASSSGLGGPIEAFF.

This clonotype was counted ten times or more. The rearrangement uses TRBV29-1 and TRBJ2-7; perhaps TRBD1 as D (6 bases). Germline values: CDR1 SQVTM, CDR2 ANQGSEA. This CDR3 has 15 amino acids. The V end lost 4 bases, the J end lost 4 bases, and 20 bases lay between the germline ends. This CDR3 is CSVVISWTDRYEQYF. CDR3 nucleotide sequence: TGCAGCGTTGTGATTTCCTGGACAGATCGATACGAGCAGTACTTC.